This TCR beta chain was obtained from a study of T-cell reconstitution after alpha-beta-depleted transplantation in children. Study-wide results and caveats: Reportedly, roughly two months post-transplant, alpha-beta T cells arose from several hundred expanded graft clones. Several patients had high TCRbeta diversity at day 60; it came from surviving recipient T cells and thymic progenitors. At the one-year point after transplant, T-cell counts and TCRbeta diversity were found to come mostly from T cells that had been newly produced.

Unique molecular identifiers were built into the TCRbeta library. TCRdb itself ran the PCR reads through MiXCR, one entry per CDR3 protein. In the table there are 600,000 to 700,000 distinct CDR3 sequences, around 13% of which are singletons. As to this clonotype: Its antigen remains unknown. Its ends do not fully match the called genes, so a read error is possible.

Germline V gene sequence: CDR1 SEHNR, CDR2 FQNEAQ (reference sequence). The CDR3 spans 15 residues. Sequencing was performed on PBMCs, taken before TCRalphabeta/CD19-depleted stem cell transplant. The chain links TRBV7-9 to TRBJ2-1, with a tentative D call TRBD1 (6 bases). This TCR came from a girl aged 2 to 9 with congenital amegakaryocytic thrombocytopenia, due to receive a stem cell transplant. In nucleotides, the CDR3 is TGTGCCAGCAGCTCCCGGGACACGTCCTACAATGAGCAGCTCTTC. Translation gives CASSSRDTSYNEQLF. The full variable domain, in which reference TRBV7-9 and TRBJ2-1 provide the parts outside the CDR3, is DTGVSQNPRHKITKRGQNVTFRCDPISEHNRLYWYRQTLGQGPEFLTYFQNEAQLEKSRLLSDRFSAERPKGSFSTLEIQRTEQGDSAMYLCASSSRDTSYNEQLFGPGTRLTVL.